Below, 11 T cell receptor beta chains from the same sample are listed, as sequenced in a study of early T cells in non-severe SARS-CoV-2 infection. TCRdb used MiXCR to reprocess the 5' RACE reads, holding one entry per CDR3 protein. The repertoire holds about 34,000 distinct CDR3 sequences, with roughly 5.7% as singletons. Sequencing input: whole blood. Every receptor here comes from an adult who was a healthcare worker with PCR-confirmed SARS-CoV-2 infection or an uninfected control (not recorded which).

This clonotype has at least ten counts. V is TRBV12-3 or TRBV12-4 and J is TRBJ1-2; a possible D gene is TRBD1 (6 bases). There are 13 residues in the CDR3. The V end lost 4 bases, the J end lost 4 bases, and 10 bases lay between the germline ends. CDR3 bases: TGTGCCAGCAGTTCACAGGGAGGCTATGGCTACACCTTC. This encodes CASSSQGGYGYTF.

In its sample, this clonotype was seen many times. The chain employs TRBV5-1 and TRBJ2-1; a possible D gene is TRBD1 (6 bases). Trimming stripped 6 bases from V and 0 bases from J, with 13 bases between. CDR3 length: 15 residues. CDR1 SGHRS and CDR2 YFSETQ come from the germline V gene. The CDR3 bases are TGCGCCAGCACCACGGTGACAGGCTCCTACAATGAGCAGTTCTTC. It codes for CASTTVTGSYNEQFF.

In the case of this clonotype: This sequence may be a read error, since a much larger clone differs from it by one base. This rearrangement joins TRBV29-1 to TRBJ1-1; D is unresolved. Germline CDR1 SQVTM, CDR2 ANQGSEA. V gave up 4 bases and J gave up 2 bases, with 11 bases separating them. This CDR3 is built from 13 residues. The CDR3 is CSVVGNLNTEAFF. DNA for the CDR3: TGCAGCGTTGTTGGGAACCTTAACACTGAAGCTTTCTTT.

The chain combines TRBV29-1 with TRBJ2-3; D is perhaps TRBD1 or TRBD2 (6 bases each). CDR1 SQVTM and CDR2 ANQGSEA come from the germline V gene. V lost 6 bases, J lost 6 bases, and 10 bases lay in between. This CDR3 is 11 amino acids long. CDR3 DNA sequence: TGCAGCGTGGGGGCGGGGGATACGCAGTATTTT. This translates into CSVGAGDTQYF.

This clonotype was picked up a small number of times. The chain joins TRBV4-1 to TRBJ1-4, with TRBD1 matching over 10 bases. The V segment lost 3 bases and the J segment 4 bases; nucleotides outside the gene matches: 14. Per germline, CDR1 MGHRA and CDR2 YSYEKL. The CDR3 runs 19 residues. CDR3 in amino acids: CASSQTPGTGESFNEKLFF. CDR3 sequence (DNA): TGCGCCAGCAGCCAGACGCCCGGGACAGGGGAATCCTTTAATGAAAAACTGTTTTTT.

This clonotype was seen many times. The CDR3 loop is CASSLHGKGNTEAFF. The CDR3 bases are TGTGCCAGCTCCCTACATGGAAAAGGGAACACTGAAGCTTTCTTT. This chain connects TRBV18 to TRBJ1-1; D remains unclear. The length of the CDR3 is 15 residues. Germline V CDR1 and CDR2: KGHSH, LQKENI. Trimming took 6 bases from V and 1 from J, leaving 15 bases between them.

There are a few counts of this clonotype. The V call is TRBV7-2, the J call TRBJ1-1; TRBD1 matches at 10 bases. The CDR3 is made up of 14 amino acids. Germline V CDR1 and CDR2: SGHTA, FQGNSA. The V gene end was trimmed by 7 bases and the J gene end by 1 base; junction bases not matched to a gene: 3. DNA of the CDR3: TGTGCCAGCACCAGACAGGGGGCGAACACTGAAGCTTTCTTT. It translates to CASTRQGANTEAFF. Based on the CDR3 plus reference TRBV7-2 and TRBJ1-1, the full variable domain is GAGVSQSPSNKVTEKGKDVELRCDPISGHTALYWYRQSLGQGLEFLIYFQGNSAPDKSGLPSDRFSAERTGGSVSTLTIQRTQQEDSAVYLCASTRQGANTEAFFGQGTRLTVV.

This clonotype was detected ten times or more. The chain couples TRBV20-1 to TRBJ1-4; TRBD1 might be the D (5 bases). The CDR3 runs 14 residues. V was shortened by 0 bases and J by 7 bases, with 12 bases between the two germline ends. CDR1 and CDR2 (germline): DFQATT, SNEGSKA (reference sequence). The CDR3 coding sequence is TGCAGTGCTAGAGATAGGAGGGGAGGTGAAAAACTGTTTTTT. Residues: CSARDRRGGEKLFF.

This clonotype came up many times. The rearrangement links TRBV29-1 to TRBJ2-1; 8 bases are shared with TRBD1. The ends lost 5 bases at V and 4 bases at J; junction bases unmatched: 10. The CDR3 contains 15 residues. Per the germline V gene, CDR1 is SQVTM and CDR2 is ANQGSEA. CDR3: CSVKYRDRSYNEQFF. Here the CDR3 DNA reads TGCAGCGTTAAATACCGGGACAGGTCGTACAATGAGCAGTTCTTC.

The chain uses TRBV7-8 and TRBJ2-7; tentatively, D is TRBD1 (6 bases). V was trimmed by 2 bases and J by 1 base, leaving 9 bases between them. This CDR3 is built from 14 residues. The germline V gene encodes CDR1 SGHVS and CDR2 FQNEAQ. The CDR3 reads CASSLNRASYEQYF. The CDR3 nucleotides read TGTGCCAGCAGCTTAAACAGGGCTTCCTACGAGCAGTACTTC.

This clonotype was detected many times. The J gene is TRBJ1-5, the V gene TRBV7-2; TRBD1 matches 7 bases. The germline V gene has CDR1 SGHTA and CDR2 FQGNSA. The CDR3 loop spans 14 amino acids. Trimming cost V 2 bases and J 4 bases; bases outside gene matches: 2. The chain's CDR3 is CASSLTGVNQPQHF. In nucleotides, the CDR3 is TGTGCCAGCAGCTTAACAGGGGTTAATCAGCCCCAGCATTTT.